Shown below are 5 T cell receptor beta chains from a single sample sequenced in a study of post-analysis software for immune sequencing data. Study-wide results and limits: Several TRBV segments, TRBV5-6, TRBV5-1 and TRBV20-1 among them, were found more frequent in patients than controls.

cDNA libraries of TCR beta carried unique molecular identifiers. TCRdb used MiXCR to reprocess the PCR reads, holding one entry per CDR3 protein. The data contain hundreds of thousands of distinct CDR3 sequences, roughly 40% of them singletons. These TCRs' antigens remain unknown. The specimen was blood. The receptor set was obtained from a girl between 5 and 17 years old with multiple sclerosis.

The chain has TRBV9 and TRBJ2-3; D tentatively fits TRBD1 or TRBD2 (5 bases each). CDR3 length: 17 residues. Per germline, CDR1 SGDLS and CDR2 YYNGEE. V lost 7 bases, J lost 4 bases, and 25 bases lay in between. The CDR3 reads CASWRFTGLRGPDTQYF. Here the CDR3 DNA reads TGTGCCAGCTGGAGATTTACGGGTCTAAGGGGACCAGATACGCAGTATTTT.

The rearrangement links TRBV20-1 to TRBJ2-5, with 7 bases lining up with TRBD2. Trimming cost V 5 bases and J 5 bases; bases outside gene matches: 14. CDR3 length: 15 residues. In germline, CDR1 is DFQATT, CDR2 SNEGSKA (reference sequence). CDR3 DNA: TGCAGTGCTCCCCGGGACTACTGGGAGTACGAGACCCAGTACTTC. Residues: CSAPRDYWEYETQYF.

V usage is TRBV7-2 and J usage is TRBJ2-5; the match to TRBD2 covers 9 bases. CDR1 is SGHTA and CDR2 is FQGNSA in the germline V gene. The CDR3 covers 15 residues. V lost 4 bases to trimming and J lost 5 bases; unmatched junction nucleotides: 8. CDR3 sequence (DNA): TGTGCCAGCAGCTCACTGGGGACTAGCTTTGAGACCCAGTACTTC. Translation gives CASSSLGTSFETQYF.

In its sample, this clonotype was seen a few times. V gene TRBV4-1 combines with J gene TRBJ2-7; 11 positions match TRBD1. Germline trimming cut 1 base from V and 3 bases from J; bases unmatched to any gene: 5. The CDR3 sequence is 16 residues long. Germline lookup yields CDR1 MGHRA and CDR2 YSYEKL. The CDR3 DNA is TGCGCCAGCAGCCAAGTTTGGACAGGGGGCGTCTACGAGCAGTACTTC. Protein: CASSQVWTGGVYEQYF.

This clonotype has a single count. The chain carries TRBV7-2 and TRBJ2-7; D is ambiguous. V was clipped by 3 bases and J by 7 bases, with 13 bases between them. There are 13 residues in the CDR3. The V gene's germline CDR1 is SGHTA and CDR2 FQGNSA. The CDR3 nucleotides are TGTGCCAGCAGCTTGACGGCCGCTGGGGAGCAGTACTTC. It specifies CASSLTAAGEQYF. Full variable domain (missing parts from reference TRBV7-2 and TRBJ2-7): GAGVSQSPSNKVTEKGKDVELRCDPISGHTALYWYRQSLGQGLEFLIYFQGNSAPDKSGLPSDRFSAERTGGSVSTLTIQRTQQEDSAVYLCASSLTAAGEQYFGPGTRLTVT.